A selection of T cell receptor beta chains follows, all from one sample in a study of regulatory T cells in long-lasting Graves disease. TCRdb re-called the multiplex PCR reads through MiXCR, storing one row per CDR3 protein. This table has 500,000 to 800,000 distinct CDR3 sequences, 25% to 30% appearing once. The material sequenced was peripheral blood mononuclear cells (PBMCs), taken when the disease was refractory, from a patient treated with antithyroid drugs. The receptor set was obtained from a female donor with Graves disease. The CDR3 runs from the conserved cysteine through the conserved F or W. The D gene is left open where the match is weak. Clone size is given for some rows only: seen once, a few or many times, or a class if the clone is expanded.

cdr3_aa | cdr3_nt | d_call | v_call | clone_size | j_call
CASSLPLTDRSSNYGYTF | TGTGCCAGCAGCCTCCCCCTGACCGACAGATCCTCTAACTATGGCTACACCTTC | - | TRBV7-9 | few | TRBJ1-2
CATQPFGLPGTEAFF | TGTGCCACCCAACCCTTTGGGCTCCCCGGTACTGAAGCTTTCTTT | - | TRBV6-1 | many | TRBJ1-1
CASSLWGGNRLGSPLHF | TGTGCCAGCAGTTTATGGGGAGGGAATCGGCTGGGTTCACCCCTCCACTTT | - | TRBV27 | - | TRBJ1-6
CASTSSGDRGLYGYTF | TGTGCCAGCACCTCAAGTGGGGACAGGGGCCTCTATGGCTACACCTTC | TRBD1 | TRBV3-1 | few | TRBJ1-2
CAWSVRGSEYEQYF | TGTGCCTGGAGTGTACGGGGATCGGAGTACGAGCAGTACTTC | - | TRBV30 | - | TRBJ2-7
CASSLNPGAETQYF | TGTGCCAGCAGCTTAAACCCCGGAGCAGAGACCCAGTACTTC | - | TRBV7-3 | - | TRBJ2-5
CARTTSGDSYEQYF | TGTGCCAGGACTACTAGCGGCGACTCCTACGAGCAGTACTTC | TRBD2 | TRBV19 | - | TRBJ2-7
CASSRDNSAKKLFF | TGTGCCAGCAGCCGGGACAACTCGGCTAAAAAACTGTTTTTT | - | TRBV28 | many | TRBJ1-4
CASSQVIAGIYNEQFF | TGTGCCAGCAGCCAAGTTATAGCGGGGATCTACAATGAGCAGTTCTTC | TRBD2 | TRBV3-1 | - | TRBJ2-1
CASSLLGLAGGPTDTQYF | TGTGCCAGCAGTTTACTCGGACTAGCGGGAGGGCCGACAGATACGCAGTATTTT | TRBD2 | TRBV28 | - | TRBJ2-3
CASSESIRTEAFF | TGCGCCAGCAGTGAGTCCATAAGGACTGAAGCTTTCTTT | - | TRBV10-1 | - | TRBJ1-1
CASSDRDGYEKLFF | TGTGCCAGCAGCGACCGGGACGGATATGAAAAACTGTTTTTT | - | TRBV12-3/TRBV12-4 | many | TRBJ1-4
CATSRDLTGLVNQPQHF | TGTGCCACCAGCAGAGATTTAACCGGGCTGGTCAATCAGCCCCAGCATTTT | - | TRBV15 | few | TRBJ1-5
CSVEGGTGNYGYAF | TGCAGCGTTGAAGGTGGGACAGGGAACTATGGCTACGCCTTC | TRBD1 | TRBV29-1 | - | TRBJ1-2
CASSASWGPQGAFF | TGTGCCAGCAGTGCCTCGTGGGGTCCACAGGGAGCTTTCTTT | - | TRBV6-1 | - | TRBJ1-1
CAISQGQTHEQYF | TGTGCCATCAGCCAGGGACAGACCCACGAGCAGTACTTC | TRBD1 | TRBV10-3 | - | TRBJ2-7
CSARSDSSEGKLFF | TGCAGTGCTAGATCGGACAGCTCCGAAGGAAAACTGTTTTTT | - | TRBV20-1 | - | TRBJ1-4
CSVEVGAGVYNEQFF | TGCAGCGTTGAAGTCGGAGCGGGAGTGTACAATGAGCAGTTCTTC | TRBD2 | TRBV29-1 | - | TRBJ2-1
CSVESDRDYGYTF | TGCAGCGTCGAATCTGACAGGGACTATGGCTACACCTTC | TRBD1 | TRBV29-1 | few | TRBJ1-2
CAWSSRDTDGYTF | TGTGCCTGGAGTTCCCGGGACACGGATGGCTACACCTTC | - | TRBV30 | few | TRBJ1-2
CSAKDREAFF | TGCAGTGCTAAAGACAGGGAAGCTTTCTTT | - | TRBV20-1 | few | TRBJ1-1
CASSPGGEQYF | TGTGCCAGCAGCCCGGGGGGAGAGCAGTACTTC | TRBD2 | TRBV12-3/TRBV12-4 | many | TRBJ2-7
CASRPGPGAVYGYTF | TGTGCCAGCCGACCGGGACCAGGGGCGGTCTATGGCTACACCTTC | - | TRBV28 | many | TRBJ1-2
CASSPWADRGYEQYF | TGTGCCAGCAGCCCCTGGGCGGACAGGGGCTACGAGCAGTACTTC | TRBD1 | TRBV7-2 | few | TRBJ2-7
CASRPTSTYEQYF | TGTGCCAGCAGACCGACGTCGACTTACGAGCAGTACTTC | - | TRBV27 | few | TRBJ2-7
CASSLDERSAYEQYF | TGTGCCAGCAGCTTAGATGAGCGTTCCGCTTACGAGCAGTACTTC | - | TRBV11-1 | few | TRBJ2-7
CAWSDLAGGYEQYF | TGTGCCTGGAGTGACCTAGCGGGAGGGTACGAGCAGTACTTC | TRBD2 | TRBV30 | few | TRBJ2-7
CASSYAETNNSPLHF | TGTGCCAGCAGTTATGCGGAAACCAATAATTCACCCCTCCACTTT | - | TRBV6-2/TRBV6-3 | - | TRBJ1-6
CASSELAGVTYEQYF | TGTGCCAGCAGTGAATTAGCGGGGGTCACCTACGAGCAGTACTTC | TRBD2 | TRBV6-2/TRBV6-3 | - | TRBJ2-7
CASSYSSIGYEQYF | TGTGCCAGCAGTTACTCTTCCATTGGGTACGAGCAGTACTTC | - | TRBV6-2/TRBV6-3 | - | TRBJ2-7
CASSYSTGTGGRVTEAFF | TGTGCCAGCAGTTACTCTACCGGGACAGGGGGTCGGGTTACTGAAGCTTTCTTT | TRBD1 | TRBV6-2/TRBV6-3 | - | TRBJ1-1
CASSYGETQYF | TGTGCCAGCAGTTACGGGGAGACCCAGTACTTC | - | TRBV6-2/TRBV6-3 | many | TRBJ2-5
CATTDRVGGYTF | TGTGCCACCACTGACAGGGTTGGCGGCTACACCTTC | TRBD1 | TRBV24-1 | few | TRBJ1-2
CASSLEASGSEKLFF | TGTGCCAGCAGCTTAGAGGCCAGTGGGTCTGAAAAACTGTTTTTT | - | TRBV7-9 | - | TRBJ1-4
CASSLFEASGNTIYF | TGTGCCAGCAGTTTATTCGAAGCCTCTGGAAACACCATATATTTT | - | TRBV12-3/TRBV12-4 | few | TRBJ1-3
CATSSADRVGYTF | TGTGCCACCAGCAGCGCAGACAGGGTTGGCTACACCTTC | TRBD1 | TRBV15 | - | TRBJ1-2
CAWSVARGQETQYF | TGTGCCTGGAGTGTCGCCCGGGGCCAAGAGACCCAGTACTTC | - | TRBV30 | - | TRBJ2-5
CASSYRTGNYGYTF | TGTGCCAGCAGTTACAGGACAGGGAACTATGGCTACACCTTC | TRBD1 | TRBV6-5 | many | TRBJ1-2
CATTEGWAHEETQYF | TGTGCCACCACCGAAGGATGGGCGCATGAAGAGACCCAGTACTTC | - | TRBV24-1 | - | TRBJ2-5
CASADREGEQYF | TGTGCCAGCGCGGACAGGGAGGGTGAGCAGTACTTC | - | TRBV5-5 | few | TRBJ2-7
CASRDPGQGGDGYTF | TGTGCCAGCAGAGACCCAGGACAGGGGGGAGATGGCTACACCTTC | TRBD1 | TRBV6-2/TRBV6-3 | few | TRBJ1-2
CSAKGQKDTEAFF | TGCAGTGCTAAGGGACAGAAAGACACTGAAGCTTTCTTT | TRBD1 | TRBV20-1 | - | TRBJ1-1
CASSYSGPAGGAFF | TGTGCCAGCAGTTATTCCGGGCCAGCCGGAGGAGCTTTCTTT | - | TRBV6-2/TRBV6-3 | few | TRBJ1-1
CASSLRTSGRYTGELFF | TGTGCCAGCAGCTTAAGGACTAGCGGGAGGTACACCGGGGAGCTGTTTTTT | TRBD2 | TRBV7-8 | few | TRBJ2-2
CAWSTGNGNTIYF | TGTGCCTGGAGTACCGGGAACGGAAACACCATATATTTT | - | TRBV30 | - | TRBJ1-3
CASGDRGFHQPQHF | TGTGCCAGCGGAGACAGGGGTTTTCATCAGCCCCAGCATTTT | TRBD1 | TRBV18 | - | TRBJ1-5
CASSFQGARTGELFF | TGTGCCAGCAGCTTCCAGGGGGCGCGCACCGGGGAGCTGTTTTTT | TRBD1 | TRBV6-1 | few | TRBJ2-2
CASSYGTENEKLFF | TGTGCCAGCAGTTACGGGACAGAGAACGAAAAACTGTTTTTT | TRBD1 | TRBV6-5 | few | TRBJ1-4
CATSPQGGWDPSNQPQHF | TGTGCCACCAGCCCACAGGGGGGATGGGACCCTAGCAATCAGCCCCAGCATTTT | TRBD1 | TRBV15 | few | TRBJ1-5
CACRRLANSNQPQHF | TGTGCCTGCCGACGGCTTGCCAATAGCAATCAGCCCCAGCATTTT | - | TRBV28 | - | TRBJ1-5
CASSYSNQAGYGYTF | TGTGCCAGCAGTTACTCGAATCAGGCGGGATATGGCTACACCTTC | - | TRBV6-5 | - | TRBJ1-2
CASSLGRGGSNEQFF | TGTGCCAGCAGCTTAGGTCGCGGCGGGAGCAATGAGCAGTTCTTC | TRBD2 | TRBV7-9 | few | TRBJ2-1
CASSLTFGTGELFF | TGTGCCAGCAGCTTAACCTTCGGCACCGGGGAGCTGTTTTTT | - | TRBV7-3 | few | TRBJ2-2
CASSQDGLGGYTF | TGTGCCAGCAGCCAAGATGGGTTAGGTGGCTACACCTTC | - | TRBV3-1 | few | TRBJ1-2
CAGFYRHRGIGELFF | TGTGCCGGGTTCTACCGCCATCGGGGTATCGGGGAGCTGTTTTTT | - | TRBV30 | once | TRBJ2-2
CASSPRDRTQETQYF | TGTGCCAGCAGCCCCCGGGACCGCACACAAGAGACCCAGTACTTC | - | TRBV27 | - | TRBJ2-5
CSAIRPQVNTEAFF | TGCAGTGCCATTCGCCCCCAGGTGAACACTGAAGCTTTCTTT | - | TRBV20-1 | - | TRBJ1-1
CAISDVGGVGTQYF | TGTGCCATCAGTGATGTTGGGGGCGTGGGTACCCAGTACTTC | - | TRBV10-3 | few | TRBJ2-5